The clone carrying this T cell receptor beta chain appeared a few times. The sample is drawn from a study of T cells in Graves' hyperthyroidism and ophthalmopathy. Amplification of TCR beta CDR3 regions used RNA as the template. Researchers ran a first-round RT-PCR on the TCR CDR3 using the HTBI primer set. TCRdb reprocessed the multiplex PCR reads via MiXCR and lists one record per CDR3 protein. The sample holds about 420,000 distinct CDR3 sequences, approximately 15% seen once. Trimming shortened V by 0 bases and J by 4 bases, and 9 bases separated the two germline ends. The V gene's germline CDR1 is LNHNV and CDR2 YYDKDF (reference sequence). The CDR3 is 14 residues long.

The chain combines TRBV15 with TRBJ2-5; D ambiguous. What was sequenced was blood. The TCR originated in a woman aged 18-29 years with Graves' hyperthyroidism. The CDR3 DNA reads as TGTGCCACCAGCAGAGACTTAGCAGGAGAGACCCAGTACTTC. Translating gives CATSRDLAGETQYF.